The 29 T cell receptor beta chains listed next were all sequenced from one sample in a study of regulatory T cells in long-lasting Graves disease. Researchers made TCR beta libraries by using iRepertoire HTBI primers and running Arm-PCR on CDR3 regions. TCRdb re-called the multiplex PCR reads through MiXCR, storing one row per CDR3 protein. This sample has approximately 690,000 distinct CDR3 sequences, with 30% found just once. Stated time point: persistent/refractory GD, antithyroid drugs over 5 years with positive TRAb. Generation of the TCR library employed RNA extracted from PBMCs. Sequenced material: peripheral blood mononuclear cells (PBMCs), taken when the disease was refractory, from a patient treated with antithyroid drugs. The receptors were sampled from a female donor with Graves disease.

A few counts support this clonotype. The chain has TRBV6-1 and TRBJ1-4, with D uncertain. Trimming removed 4 bases at V and 3 bases at J, with 15 bases between. Germline values: CDR1 MNHNS, CDR2 SASEGT. The CDR3 spans 16 residues. CDR3: CASSVSRAFPNEKLFF. In DNA, the CDR3 is TGTGCCAGCAGTGTGTCCAGAGCCTTCCCTAATGAAAAACTGTTTTTT.

As to this clonotype: One base away lies a much larger clone, so this may be a sequencing read error. The chain links TRBV28 to TRBJ1-4; 7 bases match TRBD1. The CDR3 is 16 residues long. CDR1 is MDHEN and CDR2 is SYDVKM in the germline V gene. With V trimmed by 6 bases and J by 6 bases, 13 bases remained unmatched. The CDR3 nucleotides are TGTGCCAGCAGAACGGCTCGGGGACAGCTGGATGAAAAACTGTTTTTT. Translating it yields CASRTARGQLDEKLFF.

In this sample, this clonotype turned up a few times. This chain uses TRBV11-3 with TRBJ1-1; TRBD1 matches 7 bases. The V gene end was trimmed by 5 bases and the J gene end by 4 bases; junction bases not matched to a gene: 13. The CDR3 is 16 residues long. Germline V lookup: CDR1 SGHNT, CDR2 YENEEA. As DNA, the CDR3 is TGTGCCAGCAGCCATCGGTCCCAAGGGGGCCCCACTGAAGCTTTCTTT. This codes for CASSHRSQGGPTEAFF.

DNA of the CDR3: TGCAGCGTTGTTCTCTGGGGCACTGAAGCTTTCTTT. As protein: CSVVLWGTEAFF. The chain carries TRBV29-1 and TRBJ1-1; no clear D. The CDR3 spans 12 residues. Germline V CDR1 and CDR2: SQVTM, ANQGSEA. Deletions cut 4 bases from V and 4 bases from J, with 10 bases between.

The rearrangement joins TRBV6-5 to TRBJ2-7, with TRBD1 matching over 9 bases. The CDR3 sequence is 16 residues long. Germline V gene lookup returns CDR1 MNHEY and CDR2 SVGAGI. The V gene end was trimmed by 2 bases and the J gene end by 5 bases; junction bases not matched to a gene: 10. The CDR3 coding sequence is TGTGCCAGCAGTTACGACCAACCGGGACAGGGCAACGAGCAGTACTTC. Its translation is CASSYDQPGQGNEQYF.

This chain links TRBV3-1 with TRBJ2-5; TRBD1 matches 7 bases. The CDR3 is 16 amino acids. Germline V gene lookup returns CDR1 LGHDT and CDR2 YNNKEL (reference sequence). V trimming: 1 base; J trimming: 3 bases; junction bases outside the gene matches: 8. The CDR3 loop reads CASSQAAQGVKETQYF. The CDR3 DNA reads TGTGCCAGCAGCCAAGCGGCGCAGGGGGTGAAAGAGACCCAGTACTTC.

This clonotype was seen many times. The V call is TRBV11-1, the J call TRBJ1-3; TRBD1 matches 7 bases. CDR3 length: 15 residues. V was pared by 5 bases and J by 2 bases, with 6 bases of the junction left unmatched. From germline, CDR1 is SGHAT and CDR2 FQDESV (reference sequence). The chain's CDR3 is CASSRDSGTGNTIYF. The CDR3 nucleotides are TGTGCCAGCAGCCGGGACAGTGGAACTGGAAACACCATATATTTT. Together with reference TRBV11-1 and TRBJ1-3, the CDR3 gives the full variable domain: EAEVAQSPRYKITEKSQAVAFWCDPISGHATLYWYRQILGQGPELLVQFQDESVVDDSQLPKDRFSAERLKGVDSTLKIQPAELGDSAMYLCASSRDSGTGNTIYFGEGSWLTVV.

In nucleotides, the CDR3 is TGTGCCAGCAGTTACTCCCGGACAGTGTTCAATCAGCCCCAGCATTTT. It is translated as CASSYSRTVFNQPQHF. This chain joins TRBV6-9 and TRBJ1-5; TRBD1 might be the D (6 bases). The V and J ends lost 3 bases and 3 bases respectively, with 15 bases between them. The CDR3 extends over 16 amino acids. The germline V gene encodes CDR1 MNHGY and CDR2 SVAAGI.

A word on this clonotype: A much larger clone is a single base away; this may be a read error. The J gene is TRBJ2-5, the V gene TRBV20-1; D ambiguous. CDR1 and CDR2 from the germline V gene are DFQATT and SNEGSKA (reference sequence). This CDR3 contains 11 residues. Trimming pared 4 bases from V and 3 bases from J, leaving 6 bases between. The CDR3 is CSATQEETQYF. CDR3 DNA sequence: TGCAGTGCTACCCAAGAAGAGACCCAGTACTTC.

This clonotype turned up a few times. The chain uses TRBV6-1 and TRBJ1-1; weak D call: TRBD1 (6 bases). V shed 5 bases and J shed 0 bases, with 13 bases lying between them. This CDR3 contains 15 residues. The germline CDR1 and CDR2 sequences are MNHNS and SASEGT. The CDR3: CASSIRQDLNTEAFF. The CDR3, as DNA: TGTGCCAGCAGTATAAGACAGGACTTGAACACTGAAGCTTTCTTT.

The chain recombines TRBV11-2 with TRBJ1-3, with 7 bases matching TRBD1. CDR1 SGHAT and CDR2 FQNNGV come from the germline V gene. J was trimmed by 1 base and V by 5 bases; bases with no gene match: 8. CDR3 size: 16 residues. CDR3 loop: CASSPLRGPSGNTIYF. The DNA of the CDR3 is TGTGCCAGCAGCCCCTTGAGGGGGCCGTCTGGAAACACCATATATTTT.

This chain uses TRBV5-4 with TRBJ1-2, with D uncertain. This CDR3 has 17 residues. Germline CDR1 and CDR2: SGHNT and YYREEE (reference sequence). Trimming shortened V by 0 bases and J by 1 base, and 16 bases separated the two germline ends. Here the CDR3 reads CASSLAWARADNYGYTF. The CDR3 DNA sequence: TGTGCCAGCAGCTTGGCCTGGGCACGCGCCGATAACTATGGCTACACCTTC. Supplemented by reference TRBV5-4 and TRBJ1-2, the full variable domain reads ETGVTQSPTHLIKTRGQQVTLRCSSQSGHNTVSWYQQALGQGPQFIFQYYREEENGRGNFPPRFSGLQFPNYSSELNVNALELDDSALYLCASSLAWARADNYGYTFGSGTRLTVV.

The CDR3 sequence: CASSLGGLKEGAQYF. As DNA, the CDR3 is TGTGCCAGCAGCTTAGGAGGTCTGAAAGAGGGGGCCCAGTACTTC. The rearrangement uses TRBV7-9 and TRBJ2-5; D is perhaps TRBD1 (6 bases). The CDR3 covers 15 residues. Germline V gives CDR1 SEHNR, CDR2 FQNEAQ (reference sequence). Trimming cost V 1 base and J 9 bases, with 18 bases left between them.

The gene calls are TRBV6-2 or TRBV6-3 and TRBJ2-5; D might be TRBD1 or TRBD2, each matching 6 bases. V lost 6 bases and J 9 bases, leaving 20 bases between the germline ends. CDR1 and CDR2 from the germline V gene are MNHEY and SVGEGT. The CDR3 is 14 residues long. CDR3 loop: CASSPAGGGGSQYF. The CDR3 DNA follows: TGTGCCAGCAGCCCCGCCGGAGGAGGGGGGTCCCAGTACTTC.

There are many counts of this clonotype. The V call is TRBV12-3 or TRBV12-4, the J call TRBJ1-2; D unresolved. CDR3 size: 14 residues. Trimming removed 3 bases from V and 0 bases from J, with 8 bases in between. CDR3 DNA: TGTGCCAGCAGTTTGACGGTGGCTAACTATGGCTACACCTTC. Its translation is CASSLTVANYGYTF.

This clonotype showed up many times. V is TRBV11-2 and J is TRBJ1-4, with a possible D match to TRBD1 (5 bases). The CDR3 has 13 amino acids. Trimming pared 8 bases from V and 1 base from J, leaving 8 bases between. CDR1 is SGHAT, CDR2 FQNNGV, per germline. The CDR3 loop is CASGALTNEKLFF. The CDR3 nucleotides are TGTGCCAGCGGGGCCTTAACTAATGAAAAACTGTTTTTT.

This clonotype showed up just a few times. The chain is built from TRBV27 and TRBJ1-2, with D unresolved. Germline V CDR1 and CDR2: MNHEY, SMNVEV (reference sequence). The ends were cut back, 4 bases at V and 7 bases at J, with 10 bases in the middle. CDR3 length equals 12 residues. CDR3 loop: CASSSLQSGYTF. CDR3 in DNA: TGTGCCAGCAGTTCCCTTCAGAGTGGCTACACCTTC.

V is TRBV19 and J is TRBJ2-2; D is uncertain. The CDR3 has 13 amino acids. Germline loops: CDR1 LNHDA, CDR2 SQIVND (reference sequence). Between the trimmed V and J ends, which lost 5 bases and 8 bases, there was a span of 12 bases. CDR3 loop: CASSSVRRGELFF. As DNA, the CDR3 is TGTGCCAGTAGTTCAGTAAGAAGGGGGGAGCTGTTTTTT.

The genes are TRBV5-1 and TRBJ2-5; 8 bases match TRBD2. V gave up 0 bases and J gave up 3 bases; unmatched junction bases: 4. This CDR3 has 15 amino acids. Per germline, CDR1 SGHRS and CDR2 YFSETQ. The CDR3 DNA reads as TGCGCCAGCAGCTTGGCGGCGGGAGGTAAAGAGACCCAGTACTTC. Translation gives CASSLAAGGKETQYF.

The chain joins TRBV6-2 or TRBV6-3 to TRBJ1-6, with D possibly TRBD1 on 5 matching bases. Germline V gene lookup returns CDR1 MNHEY and CDR2 SVGEGT. The CDR3 sequence is 14 residues long. V was clipped by 7 bases and J by 6 bases, with 13 bases between them. For the CDR3, the DNA is TGTGCCAGCACCCACGGGACCGTTAATTCACCCCTCCACTTT. Amino acid sequence: CASTHGTVNSPLHF.

Worth noting for this clonotype: Being one base from a much bigger clone, this may be a read error. The genes are TRBV6-5 and TRBJ1-1; no firm D call. Trimming pared 2 bases from V and 0 bases from J, leaving 4 bases between. Looked up from germline, CDR1 is MNHEY and CDR2 is SVGAGI. The CDR3 consists of 13 residues. The CDR3 loop reads CASSYRMNTEAFF. CDR3 sequence (DNA): TGTGCCAGCAGTTACCGGATGAACACTGAAGCTTTCTTT.

This clonotype was recorded a few times. The chain is built from TRBV10-1 and TRBJ1-1, with D maybe TRBD1 (5 bases). Trimming took 4 bases from V and 7 from J, leaving 16 bases between them. The germline gives CDR1 WNHNN, CDR2 SYGVQD (reference sequence). This CDR3 is built from 14 residues. For the CDR3, the DNA is TGCGCCAGCAGTGTCAGTCCGGACACTAGTGAAGCTTTCTTT. Translating gives CASSVSPDTSEAFF.

The J gene is TRBJ2-4, the V gene TRBV19, with a tentative D call TRBD1 (5 bases). In germline, CDR1 is LNHDA, CDR2 SQIVND (reference sequence). The CDR3 is made up of 16 amino acids. The germline V and J ends were trimmed by 2 bases and 1 base, with 12 bases remaining between them. CDR3 sequence reads: CASSIQGTQAKNIQYF. In DNA form, the CDR3 reads TGTGCCAGTAGTATACAGGGTACTCAGGCCAAAAACATTCAGTACTTC. Based on the CDR3 plus reference TRBV19 and TRBJ2-4, the full variable domain is DGGITQSPKYLFRKEGQNVTLSCEQNLNHDAMYWYRQDPGQGLRLIYYSQIVNDFQKGDIAEGYSVSREKKESFPLTVTSAQKNPTAFYLCASSIQGTQAKNIQYFGAGTRLSVL.

This clonotype was seen ten or more times. The V gene is TRBV12-3 or TRBV12-4, the J gene TRBJ2-7; the D gene is possibly TRBD2 (6 bases). CDR3 size: 14 residues. V lost 6 bases, J lost 5 bases, and 17 bases lay in between. CDR3 DNA sequence: TGTGCCAGCAGCGGGATGGGGGGTTTCAACGAGCAGTACTTC. This codes for CASSGMGGFNEQYF.

In this sample, this clonotype turned up a few times. The chain recombines TRBV3-1 with TRBJ1-1; 8 bases agree with TRBD1. Trimming removed 7 bases from V and 3 bases from J; junction bases left unmatched: 10. The CDR3 has 15 residues. Germline lookup yields CDR1 LGHDT and CDR2 YNNKEL (reference sequence). CDR3: CASTRDRRTDTEAFF. CDR3 coding DNA: TGTGCCAGCACTCGGGACAGGCGTACGGACACTGAAGCTTTCTTT.

The rearrangement joins TRBV19 to TRBJ1-2; no reliable D call. The CDR3 runs 13 residues. Between the trimmed V and J ends, which lost 3 bases and 7 bases, there was a span of 12 bases. CDR1 LNHDA and CDR2 SQIVND come from the germline V gene (reference sequence). The CDR3 DNA reads TGTGCCAGTAGTATGGTGATGGGAGGTGGCTACACCTTC. Translated, it gives CASSMVMGGGYTF.

In its sample, this clonotype was seen a few times. The chain employs TRBV18 and TRBJ2-7; maybe TRBD2 (5 bases). With 0 bases removed from V and 4 bases from J, the gap between germline ends came to 13 bases. The CDR3 has 15 residues. Germline CDR1 reads KGHSH; CDR2 reads LQKENI. CDR3 DNA sequence: TGTGCCAGCTCACCACCTACACCACTAGAGTACGAGCAGTACTTC. Encoded protein: CASSPPTPLEYEQYF.

This clonotype was detected a few times. The CDR3 spells CASRQKGTNEKLFF. The CDR3 bases are TGTGCCAGCAGACAGAAGGGTACTAATGAAAAACTGTTTTTT. The chain combines TRBV3-1 with TRBJ1-4; the D is unclear. Germline V CDR1 and CDR2: LGHDT, YNNKEL (reference sequence). The V gene lost 6 bases and the J gene lost 2 bases, with 10 bases spanning the gap. The CDR3 spans 14 residues. The full variable domain, with the rest looked up from reference TRBV3-1 and TRBJ1-4, is DTAVSQTPKYLVTQMGNDKSIKCEQNLGHDTMYWYKQDSKKFLKIMFSYNNKELIINETVPNRFSPKSPDKAHLNLHINSLELGDSAVYFCASRQKGTNEKLFFGSGTQLSVL.

This sequence joins TRBV7-9 and TRBJ1-2; 7 nucleotides line up with TRBD1. In germline, CDR1 is SEHNR, CDR2 FQNEAQ (reference sequence). The length of the CDR3 is 14 residues. V trimming: 2 bases; J trimming: 7 bases; junction bases outside the gene matches: 7. The CDR3 region is CASSLNQGGFGYTF. The CDR3 DNA reads as TGTGCCAGCAGCTTAAATCAGGGGGGATTTGGCTACACCTTC.